Listed below are T cell receptor beta chains from one sample, sequenced in a study of T-cell reconstitution after alpha-beta-depleted transplantation in children. Using its own MiXCR run on the PCR reads, TCRdb lists one record per CDR3 protein. The sample yields about 200,000 distinct CDR3 sequences, 6.3% seen once. This sample comprised PBMCs, obtained before TCRalphabeta/CD19-depleted stem cell transplant. All receptors come from a girl under three years old with combined immunodeficiency, due to receive a stem cell transplant. Both conserved end residues are part of each CDR3. The D gene is left open where the match is weak. The listing skips clone size in some rows; elsewhere it reads once, few, many or a size class.

V	J	size	D	DNA	CDR3
TRBV28	TRBJ2-7	many	NA	TGTGCCAGCAGTTCCCCCGGGGGTTCCTACGAGCAGTACTTC	CASSSPGGSYEQYF
TRBV6-2/TRBV6-3	TRBJ2-5	many	NA	TGTGCCAGCAGCACCCGGGACCCCAAGCGAGGAGAGACCCAGTACTTC	CASSTRDPKRGETQYF
TRBV4-3	TRBJ2-2	many	NA	TGCGCCAGCAGCCAAGATTCGGGGTCGATAAGCGGGGAGCTGTTTTTT	CASSQDSGSISGELFF
TRBV14	TRBJ2-2	few	NA	TGTGCCAGCAGCCAAAGTCTACTAAGGGGCGGGGAGCTGTTTTTT	CASSQSLLRGGELFF
TRBV12-3/TRBV12-4	TRBJ2-1	many	TRBD1	TGTGCCAGCACCACCGCCAGGGGGTCCTACAATGAGCAGTTCTTC	CASTTARGSYNEQFF
TRBV29-1	TRBJ2-1	NA	NA	TGCAGCGTTGAAGAGGGTCAAGGGATGGTTTACGATGAGCAGTTCTTC	CSVEEGQGMVYDEQFF
TRBV12-3/TRBV12-4	TRBJ2-7	many	TRBD1	TGTGCCAGCAGTCCCAGGGACAGGGTTGGGGAGCAGTACTTC	CASSPRDRVGEQYF
TRBV28	TRBJ2-1	many	NA	TGTGCCAGCAGCTTCCGGGGCTCCTACAATGAGCAGTTCTTC	CASSFRGSYNEQFF
TRBV4-2	TRBJ1-2	few	NA	TGTGCCAGCAGCCAAGCTCAGTTTTATGGCTACACCTTC	CASSQAQFYGYTF
TRBV20-1	TRBJ1-2	many	TRBD1	TGCAGTGCTAGTCGTTTCTATGCAGGGGGGGACTATGGCTACACCTTC	CSASRFYAGGDYGYTF
TRBV25-1	TRBJ1-1	many	NA	TGTGCCAGCAGTGGACGGGGACGGATGAACACTGAAGCTTTCTTT	CASSGRGRMNTEAFF
TRBV5-1	TRBJ2-3	many	NA	TGCGCCAGCAGCTTCAAGTTCTCGGGGGCAGATACGCAGTATTTT	CASSFKFSGADTQYF
TRBV29-1	TRBJ2-1	many	NA	TGCAGCGTTGGGGGCCGCTCCTACAATGAGCAGTTCTTC	CSVGGRSYNEQFF
TRBV7-2	TRBJ1-5	many	NA	TGTGCCAGCAGCTTAGAAACCTATCAGCCCCAGCATTTT	CASSLETYQPQHF
TRBV27	TRBJ2-1	many	TRBD2	TGTGCCAGCAGAATTGGGATAGCGGGATATTACAATGAGCAGTTCTTC	CASRIGIAGYYNEQFF
TRBV5-5	TRBJ1-1	NA	NA	TGTGCCAGCAGCTTACAGCTTATGAACACTGAAGCTTTCTTT	CASSLQLMNTEAFF
TRBV14	TRBJ2-1	many	NA	TGTGCCAGCAGCGCCGGGACAACCTTCTGGGATGAGCAGTTCTTC	CASSAGTTFWDEQFF
TRBV9	TRBJ2-7	many	NA	TGTGCCAGCAGCGTAGGTTCAGGTACCCGGACCTACGAGCAGTACTTC	CASSVGSGTRTYEQYF
TRBV11-3	TRBJ1-6	many	TRBD1	TGTGCCAGCAGCTTAATGGCGGGGACAGGTTCTCTCCTCCACTTT	CASSLMAGTGSLLHF
TRBV4-2	TRBJ2-7	many	TRBD2	TGTGCCAGCAGCCATTACCAAATAGCGGGAGCTAGCTCCTACGAGCAGTACTTC	CASSHYQIAGASSYEQYF
TRBV29-1	TRBJ1-1	many	NA	TGCAGCGTTGAACAGAACACTGAAGCTTTCTTT	CSVEQNTEAFF
TRBV3-1	TRBJ2-6	NA	NA	TGTGCCTGCAGCGCCAGGGTTTTGGAGGCCGACTCTGGGGCCAACGTCCTGACTTTC	CACSARVLEADSGANVLTF
TRBV20-1	TRBJ2-1	many	TRBD2	TGCAGTGCTAGCGAAGAACTAGCGGGTTGGAATGAGCAGTTCTTC	CSASEELAGWNEQFF
TRBV5-1	TRBJ1-1	many	NA	TGCGCCAGCAGCCAACCGCTAAGGCCGACTGAAGCTTTCTTT	CASSQPLRPTEAFF
TRBV7-9	TRBJ2-7	few	TRBD2	TGTGCCAGCAGCTTGGGAGGGCTCGGCTACTACGAGCAGTACTTC	CASSLGGLGYYEQYF
TRBV2	TRBJ2-1	many	NA	TGTGCCAGCAGTGTTTTAGGACGGCTTAGTGATGAGCAGTTCTTC	CASSVLGRLSDEQFF
TRBV6-2/TRBV6-3	TRBJ2-5	many	TRBD2	TGTGCCAGCAGTCGGATACTAGCGGGAGGTGGGATAACAGAGACCCAGTACTTC	CASSRILAGGGITETQYF
TRBV7-2	TRBJ2-1	few	TRBD2	TGTGCCAGCAGCTTATGGCGGGAGAGGGAGCAGTTCTTC	CASSLWREREQFF
TRBV5-5	TRBJ2-2	many	NA	TGTGCCAGCAGCTTGGGCGGGTCCGGGGAGCTGTTTTTT	CASSLGGSGELFF
TRBV6-1	TRBJ1-1	few	NA	TGTGCCAGCAGTGTGTCACCCGGGACTGAAGCTTTCTTT	CASSVSPGTEAFF
TRBV28	TRBJ2-7	many	NA	TGTGCCAGCAGTTCCCCGGGACAGCGGGGCGACTACGAGCAGTACTTC	CASSSPGQRGDYEQYF
TRBV27	TRBJ2-2	many	TRBD1	TGTGCCAGCAGTCCCCGGACAGGCTACACCGGGGAGCTGTTTTTT	CASSPRTGYTGELFF